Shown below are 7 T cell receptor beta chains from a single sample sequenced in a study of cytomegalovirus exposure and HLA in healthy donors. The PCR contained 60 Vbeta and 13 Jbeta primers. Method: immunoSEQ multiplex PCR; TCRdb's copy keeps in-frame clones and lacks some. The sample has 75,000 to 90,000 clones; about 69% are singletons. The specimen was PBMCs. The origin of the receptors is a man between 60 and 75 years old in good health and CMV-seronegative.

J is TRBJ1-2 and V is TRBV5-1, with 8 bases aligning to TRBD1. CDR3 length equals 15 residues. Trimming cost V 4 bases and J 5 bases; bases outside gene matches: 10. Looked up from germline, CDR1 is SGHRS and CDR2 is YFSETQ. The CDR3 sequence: CASSPRTGKGYGYTF. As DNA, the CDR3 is TGCGCCAGCAGCCCTAGGACAGGGAAAGGATATGGCTACACCTTC.

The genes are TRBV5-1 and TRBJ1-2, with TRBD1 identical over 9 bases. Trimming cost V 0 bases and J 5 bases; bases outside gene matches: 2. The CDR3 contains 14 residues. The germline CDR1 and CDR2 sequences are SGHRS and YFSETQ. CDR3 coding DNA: TGCGCCAGCAGCTTGGACGGACAGGGGTATGGCTACACCTTC. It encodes CASSLDGQGYGYTF.

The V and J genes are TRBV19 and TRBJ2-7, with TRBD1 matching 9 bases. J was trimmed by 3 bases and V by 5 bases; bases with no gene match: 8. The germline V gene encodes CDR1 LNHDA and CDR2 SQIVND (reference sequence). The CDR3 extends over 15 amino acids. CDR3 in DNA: TGTGCCAGTAGTCCCGCACAGGGGGCTGACTACGAGCAGTACTTC. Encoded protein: CASSPAQGADYEQYF.

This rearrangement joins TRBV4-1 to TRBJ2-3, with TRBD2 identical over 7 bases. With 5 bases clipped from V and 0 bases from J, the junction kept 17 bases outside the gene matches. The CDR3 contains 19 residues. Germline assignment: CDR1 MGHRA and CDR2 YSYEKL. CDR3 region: CASSVNREGKRVSTDTQYF. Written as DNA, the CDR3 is TGCGCCAGCAGCGTTAATAGGGAGGGAAAAAGGGTGAGCACAGATACGCAGTATTTT.

Written as DNA, the CDR3 is TGTGCCAGCGTACAGGGGGGAAACAATCAGCCCCAGCATTTT. Amino acids: CASVQGGNNQPQHF. V gene TRBV6-1 combines with J gene TRBJ1-5, with TRBD1 matching over 8 bases. The ends lost 8 bases at V and 3 bases at J; junction bases unmatched: 6. This CDR3 has 14 amino acids. Germline loops: CDR1 MNHNS, CDR2 SASEGT.

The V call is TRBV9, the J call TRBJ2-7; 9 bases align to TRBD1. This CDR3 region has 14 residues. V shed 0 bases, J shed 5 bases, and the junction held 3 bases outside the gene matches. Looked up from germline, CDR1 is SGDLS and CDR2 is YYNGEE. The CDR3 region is CASSVGDRVHEQYF. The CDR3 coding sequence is TGTGCCAGCAGCGTAGGGGACAGGGTCCACGAGCAGTACTTC.

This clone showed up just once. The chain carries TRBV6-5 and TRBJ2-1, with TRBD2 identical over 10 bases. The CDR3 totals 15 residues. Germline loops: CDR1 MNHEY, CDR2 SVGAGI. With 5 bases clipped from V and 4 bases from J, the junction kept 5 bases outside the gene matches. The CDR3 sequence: CASSPPSGGYNEQFF. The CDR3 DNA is TGTGCCAGCAGTCCTCCTAGCGGGGGATACAATGAGCAGTTCTTC.